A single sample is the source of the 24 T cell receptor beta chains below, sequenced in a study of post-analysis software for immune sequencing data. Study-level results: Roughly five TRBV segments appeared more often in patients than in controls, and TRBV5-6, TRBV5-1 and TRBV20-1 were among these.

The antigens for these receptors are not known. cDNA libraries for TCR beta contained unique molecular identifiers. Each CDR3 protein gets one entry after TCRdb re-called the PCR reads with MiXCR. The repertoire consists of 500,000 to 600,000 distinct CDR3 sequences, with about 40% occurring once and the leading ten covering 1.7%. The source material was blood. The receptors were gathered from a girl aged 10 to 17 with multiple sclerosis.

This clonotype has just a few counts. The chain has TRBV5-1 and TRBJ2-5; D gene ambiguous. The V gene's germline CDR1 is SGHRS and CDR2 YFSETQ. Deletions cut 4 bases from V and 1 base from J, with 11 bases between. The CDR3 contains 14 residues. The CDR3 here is CASSLLEIQETQYF. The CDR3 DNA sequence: TGCGCCAGCAGCCTTCTGGAGATCCAAGAGACCCAGTACTTC.

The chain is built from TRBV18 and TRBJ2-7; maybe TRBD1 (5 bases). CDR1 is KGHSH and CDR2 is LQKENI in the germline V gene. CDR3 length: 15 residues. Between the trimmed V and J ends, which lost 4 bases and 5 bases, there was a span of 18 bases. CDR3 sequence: CASSHLAWGDHEQYF. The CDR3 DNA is TGTGCCAGCTCACACCTCGCATGGGGCGACCACGAGCAGTACTTC.

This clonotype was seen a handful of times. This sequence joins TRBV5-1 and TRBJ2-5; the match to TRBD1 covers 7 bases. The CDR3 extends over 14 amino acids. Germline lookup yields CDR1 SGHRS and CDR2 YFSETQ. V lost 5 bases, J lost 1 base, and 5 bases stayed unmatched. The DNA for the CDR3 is TGCGCCAGCAGGATTGGGACAGCCCAAGAGACCCAGTACTTC. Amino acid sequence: CASRIGTAQETQYF.

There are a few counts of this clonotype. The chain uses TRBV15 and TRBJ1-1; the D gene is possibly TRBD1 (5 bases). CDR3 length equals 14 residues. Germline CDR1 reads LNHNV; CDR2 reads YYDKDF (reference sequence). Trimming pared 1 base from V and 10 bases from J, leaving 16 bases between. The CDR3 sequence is CATSRVAGAGPAFF. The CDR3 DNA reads TGTGCCACCAGCAGAGTCGCCGGGGCAGGCCCAGCTTTCTTT.

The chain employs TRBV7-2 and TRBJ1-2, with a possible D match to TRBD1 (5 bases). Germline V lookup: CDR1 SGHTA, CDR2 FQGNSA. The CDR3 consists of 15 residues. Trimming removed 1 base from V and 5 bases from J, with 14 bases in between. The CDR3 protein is CASSLVSLEGYGYTF. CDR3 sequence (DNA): TGTGCCAGCAGCTTAGTTAGCCTGGAGGGGTATGGCTACACCTTC. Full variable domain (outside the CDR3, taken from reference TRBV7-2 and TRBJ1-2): GAGVSQSPSNKVTEKGKDVELRCDPISGHTALYWYRQSLGQGLEFLIYFQGNSAPDKSGLPSDRFSAERTGGSVSTLTIQRTQQEDSAVYLCASSLVSLEGYGYTFGSGTRLTVV.

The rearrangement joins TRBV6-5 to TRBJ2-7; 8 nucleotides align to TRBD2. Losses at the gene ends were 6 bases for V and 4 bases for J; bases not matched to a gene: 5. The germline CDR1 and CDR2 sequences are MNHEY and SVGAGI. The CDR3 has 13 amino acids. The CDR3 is CASSPGTRYEQYF. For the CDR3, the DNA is TGTGCCAGCAGCCCCGGGACTAGATACGAGCAGTACTTC.

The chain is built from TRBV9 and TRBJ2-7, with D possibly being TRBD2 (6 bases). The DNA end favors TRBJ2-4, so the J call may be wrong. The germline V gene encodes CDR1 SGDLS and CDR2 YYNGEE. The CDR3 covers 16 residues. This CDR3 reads CASSGGVYRAKNIQYF. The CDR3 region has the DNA TGTGCCAGCAGCGGGGGGGTTTATAGAGCCAAAAACATTCAGTACTTC.

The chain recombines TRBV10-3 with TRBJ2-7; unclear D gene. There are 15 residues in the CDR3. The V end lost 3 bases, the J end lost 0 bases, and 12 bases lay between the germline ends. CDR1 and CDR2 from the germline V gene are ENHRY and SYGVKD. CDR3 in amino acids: CAISDPDGPSYEQYF. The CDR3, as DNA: TGTGCCATCAGTGACCCGGACGGGCCCTCCTACGAGCAGTACTTC.

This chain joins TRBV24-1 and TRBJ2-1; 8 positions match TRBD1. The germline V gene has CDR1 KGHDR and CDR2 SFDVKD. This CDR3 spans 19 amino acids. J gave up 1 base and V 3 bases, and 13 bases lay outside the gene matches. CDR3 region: CATSDLTRDRPVSYNEQFF. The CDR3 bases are TGTGCCACCAGTGATCTAACAAGGGACAGGCCCGTTTCCTACAATGAGCAGTTCTTC.

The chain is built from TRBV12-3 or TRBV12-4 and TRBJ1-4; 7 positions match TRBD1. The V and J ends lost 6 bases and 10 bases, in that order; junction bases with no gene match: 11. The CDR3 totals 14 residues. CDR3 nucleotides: TGTGCCAGCAGCCTGACTGACAGGGACGGAAAACTGTTTTTT. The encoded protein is CASSLTDRDGKLFF.

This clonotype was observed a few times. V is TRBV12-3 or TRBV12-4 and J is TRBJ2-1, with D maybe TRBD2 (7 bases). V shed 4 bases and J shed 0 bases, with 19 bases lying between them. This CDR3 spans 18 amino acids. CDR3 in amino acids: CASSSRGGGPSSYNEQFF. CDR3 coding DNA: TGTGCCAGCAGTTCCCGGGGAGGGGGTCCAAGCTCCTACAATGAGCAGTTCTTC.

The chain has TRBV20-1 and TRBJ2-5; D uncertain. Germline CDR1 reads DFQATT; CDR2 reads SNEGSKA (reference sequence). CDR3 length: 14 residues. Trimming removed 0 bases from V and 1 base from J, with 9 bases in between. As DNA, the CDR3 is TGCAGTGCTAGAGAAGCAGTGGCCCAAGAGACCCAGTACTTC. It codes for CSAREAVAQETQYF.

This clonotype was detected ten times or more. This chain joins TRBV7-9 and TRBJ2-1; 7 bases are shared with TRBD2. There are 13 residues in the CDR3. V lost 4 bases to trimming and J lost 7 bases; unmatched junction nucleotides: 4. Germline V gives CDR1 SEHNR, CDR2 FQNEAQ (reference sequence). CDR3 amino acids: CASSSEGGNEQFF. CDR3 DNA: TGTGCCAGCAGCTCGGAGGGAGGGAATGAGCAGTTCTTC.

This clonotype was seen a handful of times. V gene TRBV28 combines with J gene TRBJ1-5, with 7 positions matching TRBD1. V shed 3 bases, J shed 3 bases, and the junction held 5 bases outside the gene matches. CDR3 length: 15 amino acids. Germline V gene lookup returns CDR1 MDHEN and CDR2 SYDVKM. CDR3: CASSLLGTANQPQHF. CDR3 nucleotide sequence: TGTGCCAGCAGTTTGCTCGGGACAGCCAATCAGCCCCAGCATTTT.

The CDR3, as DNA: TGCAGTGCTAGCTTAAGGGGAGATGAGCAGTTCTTC. This encodes CSASLRGDEQFF. The chain employs TRBV20-1 and TRBJ2-1; D possibly matches TRBD1 or TRBD2 (5 bases each). Germline-derived CDR1 and CDR2 are DFQATT and SNEGSKA (reference sequence). The V end lost 3 bases, the J end lost 8 bases, and 11 bases lay between the germline ends. The CDR3 contains 12 residues.

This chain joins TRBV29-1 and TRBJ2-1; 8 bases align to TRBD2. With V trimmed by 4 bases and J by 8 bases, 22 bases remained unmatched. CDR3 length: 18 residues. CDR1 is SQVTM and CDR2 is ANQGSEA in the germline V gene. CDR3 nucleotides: TGCAGCGTTGTAGCGGGGACGACCCGAAGTACAATCGTAGATGAGCAGTTCTTC. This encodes CSVVAGTTRSTIVDEQFF.

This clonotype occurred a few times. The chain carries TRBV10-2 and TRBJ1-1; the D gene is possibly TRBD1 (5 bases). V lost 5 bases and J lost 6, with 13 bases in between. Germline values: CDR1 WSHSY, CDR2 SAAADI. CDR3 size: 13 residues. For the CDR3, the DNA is TGCGCCAGCAGTACCAGGGATTTAGCTGAAGCTTTCTTT. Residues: CASSTRDLAEAFF.

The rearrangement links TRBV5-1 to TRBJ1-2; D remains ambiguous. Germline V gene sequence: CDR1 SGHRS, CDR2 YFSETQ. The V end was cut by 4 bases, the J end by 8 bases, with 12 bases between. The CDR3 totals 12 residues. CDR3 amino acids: CASSNLLGGYTF. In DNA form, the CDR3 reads TGCGCCAGCAGCAACCTACTTGGGGGCTACACCTTC.

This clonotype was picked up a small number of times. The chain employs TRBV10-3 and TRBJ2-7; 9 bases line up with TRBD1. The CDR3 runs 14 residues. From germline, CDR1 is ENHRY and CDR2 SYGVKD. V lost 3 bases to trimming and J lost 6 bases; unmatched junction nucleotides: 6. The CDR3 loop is CAISEGTGFLEQYF. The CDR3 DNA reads TGTGCCATCAGTGAAGGGACAGGGTTCCTCGAGCAGTACTTC.

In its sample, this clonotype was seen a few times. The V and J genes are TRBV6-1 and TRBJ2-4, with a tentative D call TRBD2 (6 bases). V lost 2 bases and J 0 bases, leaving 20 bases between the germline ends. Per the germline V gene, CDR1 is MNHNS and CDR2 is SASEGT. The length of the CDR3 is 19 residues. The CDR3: CASSERREADILAKNIQYF. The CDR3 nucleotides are TGTGCCAGCAGTGAACGGAGGGAGGCTGATATACTAGCCAAAAACATTCAGTACTTC.

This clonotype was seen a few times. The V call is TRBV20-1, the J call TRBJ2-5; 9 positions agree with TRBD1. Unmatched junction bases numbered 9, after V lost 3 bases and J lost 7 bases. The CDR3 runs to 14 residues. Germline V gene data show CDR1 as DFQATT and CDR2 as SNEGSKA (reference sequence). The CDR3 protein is CSASVGTGSGTQYF. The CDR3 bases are TGCAGTGCTAGTGTGGGGACAGGGTCAGGGACCCAGTACTTC.

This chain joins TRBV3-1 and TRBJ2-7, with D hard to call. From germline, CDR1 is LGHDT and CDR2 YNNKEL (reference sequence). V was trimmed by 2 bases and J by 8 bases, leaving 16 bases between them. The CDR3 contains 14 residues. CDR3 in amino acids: CASSQSPDLRKQYF. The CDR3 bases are TGTGCCAGCAGCCAAAGTCCGGACCTACGGAAGCAGTACTTC.

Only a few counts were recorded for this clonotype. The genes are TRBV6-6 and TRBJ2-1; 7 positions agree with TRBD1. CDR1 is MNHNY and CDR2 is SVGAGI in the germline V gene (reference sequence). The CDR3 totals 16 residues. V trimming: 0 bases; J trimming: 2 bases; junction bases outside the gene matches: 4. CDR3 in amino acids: CASSYSPGGAYNEQFF. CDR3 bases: TGTGCCAGCAGTTACTCACCAGGGGGTGCCTACAATGAGCAGTTCTTC.

The DNA of the CDR3 is TGCGCCAGCAGCGACGGGACTAGCGGGACCTACAATGAGCAGTTCTTC. Amino acid sequence: CASSDGTSGTYNEQFF. The genes are TRBV5-1 and TRBJ2-1; 13 positions match TRBD2. The CDR3 covers 16 residues. With V trimmed by 4 bases and J by 2 bases, 3 bases remained unmatched. From germline, CDR1 is SGHRS and CDR2 YFSETQ.